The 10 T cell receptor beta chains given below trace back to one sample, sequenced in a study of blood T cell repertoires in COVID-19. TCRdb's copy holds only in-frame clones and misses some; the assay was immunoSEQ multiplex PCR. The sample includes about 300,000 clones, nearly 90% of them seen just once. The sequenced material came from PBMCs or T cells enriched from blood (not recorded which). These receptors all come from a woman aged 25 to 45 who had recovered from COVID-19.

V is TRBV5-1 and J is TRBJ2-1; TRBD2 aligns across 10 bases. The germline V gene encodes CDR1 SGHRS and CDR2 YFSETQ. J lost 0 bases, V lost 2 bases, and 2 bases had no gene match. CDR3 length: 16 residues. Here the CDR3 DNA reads TGCGCCAGCAGCTTTACTAGCGGGGTCTCCTACAATGAGCAGTTCTTC. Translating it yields CASSFTSGVSYNEQFF.

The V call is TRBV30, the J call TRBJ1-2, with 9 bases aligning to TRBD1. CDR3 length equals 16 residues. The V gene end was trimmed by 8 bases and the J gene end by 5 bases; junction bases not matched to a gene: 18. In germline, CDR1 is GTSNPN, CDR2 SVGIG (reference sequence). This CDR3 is CAGGRQGEGVVYGYTF. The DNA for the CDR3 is TGTGCCGGGGGAAGACAGGGGGAGGGTGTGGTTTATGGCTACACCTTC.

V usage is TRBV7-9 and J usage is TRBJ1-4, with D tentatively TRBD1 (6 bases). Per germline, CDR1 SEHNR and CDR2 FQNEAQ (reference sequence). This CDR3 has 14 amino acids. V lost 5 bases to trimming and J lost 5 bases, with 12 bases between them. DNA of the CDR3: TGTGCCAGCAGCCCCGACAGGATCAATGAAAAACTGTTTTTT. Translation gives CASSPDRINEKLFF. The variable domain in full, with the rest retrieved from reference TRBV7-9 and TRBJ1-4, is DTGVSQNPRHKITKRGQNVTFRCDPISEHNRLYWYRQTLGQGPEFLTYFQNEAQLEKSRLLSDRFSAERPKGSFSTLEIQRTEQGDSAMYLCASSPDRINEKLFFGSGTQLSVL.

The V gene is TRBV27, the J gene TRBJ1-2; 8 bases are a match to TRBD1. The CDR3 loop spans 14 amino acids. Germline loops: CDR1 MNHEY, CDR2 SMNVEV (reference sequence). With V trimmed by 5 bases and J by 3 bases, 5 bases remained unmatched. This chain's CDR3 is CASSETGGYYGYTF. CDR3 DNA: TGTGCCAGCAGTGAAACAGGGGGTTACTATGGCTACACCTTC.

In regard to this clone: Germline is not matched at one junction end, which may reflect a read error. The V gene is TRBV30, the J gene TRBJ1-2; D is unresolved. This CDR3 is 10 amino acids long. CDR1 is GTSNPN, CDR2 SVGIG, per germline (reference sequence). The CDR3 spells CAGRAYGYTF. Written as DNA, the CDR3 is TGTGCCGGGAGGGCCTATGGCTACACCTTC.

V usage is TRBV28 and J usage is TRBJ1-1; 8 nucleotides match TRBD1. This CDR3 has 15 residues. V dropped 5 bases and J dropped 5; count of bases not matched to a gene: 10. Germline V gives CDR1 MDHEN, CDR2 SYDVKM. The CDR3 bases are TGTGCCAGCAGTCCAAGACAGGGGAGTTTGACTGAAGCTTTCTTT. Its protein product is CASSPRQGSLTEAFF.

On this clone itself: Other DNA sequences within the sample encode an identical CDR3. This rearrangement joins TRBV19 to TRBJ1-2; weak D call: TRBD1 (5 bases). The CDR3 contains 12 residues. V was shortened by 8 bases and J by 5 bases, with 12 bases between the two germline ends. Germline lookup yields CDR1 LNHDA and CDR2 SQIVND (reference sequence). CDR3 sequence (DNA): TGTGCCAGTTCGCAGGGTCTTTATGGCTACACCTTC. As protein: CASSQGLYGYTF.

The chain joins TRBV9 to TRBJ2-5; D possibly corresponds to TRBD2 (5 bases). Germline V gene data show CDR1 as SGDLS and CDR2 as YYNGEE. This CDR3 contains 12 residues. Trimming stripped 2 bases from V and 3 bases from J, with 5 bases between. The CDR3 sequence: CASSVGEETQYF. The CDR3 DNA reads TGTGCCAGCAGCGTGGGAGAAGAGACCCAGTACTTC.

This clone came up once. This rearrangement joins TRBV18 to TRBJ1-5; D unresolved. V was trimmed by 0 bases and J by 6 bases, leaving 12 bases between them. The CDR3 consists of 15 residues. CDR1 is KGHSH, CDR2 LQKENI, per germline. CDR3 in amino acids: CASSPPVAVGQPQHF. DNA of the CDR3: TGTGCCAGCTCACCACCCGTGGCGGTGGGTCAGCCCCAGCATTTT.

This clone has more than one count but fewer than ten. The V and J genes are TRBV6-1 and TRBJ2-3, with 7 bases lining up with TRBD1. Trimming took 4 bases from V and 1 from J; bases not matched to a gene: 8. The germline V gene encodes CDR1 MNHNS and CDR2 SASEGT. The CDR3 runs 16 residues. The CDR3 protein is CASSAHQGVGTDTQYF. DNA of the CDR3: TGTGCCAGCAGTGCCCACCAGGGGGTCGGCACAGATACGCAGTATTTT.